This TCR beta chain was retrieved from a study of blood T cell repertoires in COVID-19. Study details: From the United States, Italy and Spain came samples of acute and convalescent COVID-19. Sources were T cells, B-cell-depleted T cells, or PBMCs; the material itself was cDNA or gDNA.

CDR1 and CDR2 from the germline V gene are LNHDA and SQIVND (reference sequence). This CDR3 has 15 residues. Trimming took 5 bases from V and 4 from J; bases not matched to a gene: 7. Per the study methods: Reference gene primer amplification yielded estimated nucleated cell counts. Assay used: immunoSEQ multiplex PCR; TCRdb lists only in-frame clones, some missing. Clonal size and the V and J genes are those of that table, whereas D and trimming came from the DNA. Of roughly 130,000 clones in the sample, less than 90% are singletons; the top ten hold more than 2.5%. The sequence was collected from a human donor with COVID-19, enrolled during active disease. The donor label of this sample is uncertain. The sequencing input was peripheral blood. This chain joins TRBV19 and TRBJ1-4, with 7 positions matching TRBD1. The CDR3 region is CASSLTGTVNEKLFF. CDR3 nucleotide sequence: TGTGCCAGTAGTTTGACCGGGACAGTTAATGAAAAACTGTTTTTT.